These T cell receptor beta chains were read from a single sample in a study of control samples from healthy donors and cancer patients. TCRdb's copy holds only in-frame clones and misses some; the assay was immunoSEQ multiplex PCR. The sample holds about 90,000 clones, approximately 95% seen once. Material: blood. These receptors were obtained from a woman younger than 45 in good health. Both conserved end residues are part of each CDR3. The D gene is left open where the match is weak. The size entry is marked missing in some rows and otherwise reads once, few, many or a size class.

abundance: once
j_gene: TRBJ2-3
v_gene: TRBV6-5
d_gene: -
len: 14
CDR3nt: TGTGCCAGCACCGAAGGGGCCGGGGTGGATACGCAGTATTTT
CDR3aa: CASTEGAGVDTQYF

abundance: -
j_gene: TRBJ1-1
v_gene: TRBV18
d_gene: TRBD1
len: 16
CDR3nt: TGTGCCAGCTCAGCGACAGGGGGTGGGATGAACACTGAAGCTTTCTTT
CDR3aa: CASSATGGGMNTEAFF

abundance: -
j_gene: TRBJ2-3
v_gene: TRBV5-1
d_gene: TRBD2
len: 16
CDR3nt: TGCGCCAGCAGCTTGGGTACGGGAGGAGGCACAGATACGCAGTATTTT
CDR3aa: CASSLGTGGGTDTQYF

abundance: -
j_gene: TRBJ1-2
v_gene: TRBV24-1
d_gene: -
len: 14
CDR3nt: TGTGCCACCAGTGATCGGACGGAGATTTATGGCTACACCTTC
CDR3aa: CATSDRTEIYGYTF

abundance: -
j_gene: TRBJ1-6
v_gene: TRBV10-1
d_gene: -
len: 13
CDR3nt: TGCGCCAGCAGTTGGGACCGTAATTCACCCCTCCACTTT
CDR3aa: CASSWDRNSPLHF

abundance: once
j_gene: TRBJ2-7
v_gene: TRBV7-9
d_gene: -
len: 13
CDR3nt: TGTGCCAGCAGCTTGGACATAGCCTACGAGCAGTACTTC
CDR3aa: CASSLDIAYEQYF

abundance: -
j_gene: TRBJ2-3
v_gene: TRBV6-5
d_gene: -
len: 15
CDR3nt: TGTGCCAGCAGAAAATACCTTAAGAGCACAGATACGCAGTATTTT
CDR3aa: CASRKYLKSTDTQYF

abundance: -
j_gene: TRBJ1-2
v_gene: TRBV19
d_gene: TRBD1
len: 14
CDR3nt: TGTGCCAGTACCACCCACCGGGACAGGTCCTACTACACCTTC
CDR3aa: CASTTHRDRSYYTF

abundance: -
j_gene: TRBJ1-5
v_gene: TRBV27
d_gene: -
len: 14
CDR3nt: TGTGCCAGCAGTTTAGGTCAGGGCAATCAGCCCCAGCATTTT
CDR3aa: CASSLGQGNQPQHF

abundance: -
j_gene: TRBJ1-4
v_gene: TRBV28
d_gene: -
len: 14
CDR3nt: TGTGCCAGCAGTTTCGCCAGTCCATCGAGGAAACTGTTTTTT
CDR3aa: CASSFASPSRKLFF

abundance: -
j_gene: TRBJ1-4
v_gene: TRBV7-9
d_gene: -
len: 15
CDR3nt: TGTGCCAGCAGCGCCCAGGAGTTGGTCGGTGAAAAACTGTTTTTT
CDR3aa: CASSAQELVGEKLFF

abundance: -
j_gene: TRBJ2-7
v_gene: TRBV27
d_gene: -
len: 15
CDR3nt: TGTGCCAGCAGGTCAGGAGGGGCAGAGTCCTACGAGCAGTACTTC
CDR3aa: CASRSGGAESYEQYF

abundance: -
j_gene: TRBJ1-2
v_gene: TRBV6-5
d_gene: -
len: 15
CDR3nt: TGTGCCAGCAGTTACTCGTCCACTGCCAGCTATGGCTACACCTTC
CDR3aa: CASSYSSTASYGYTF

abundance: -
j_gene: TRBJ1-4
v_gene: TRBV19
d_gene: TRBD1
len: 14
CDR3nt: TGTGCCAGTAGTTCCGGACAGGGGGGTGAAAAACTGTTTTTT
CDR3aa: CASSSGQGGEKLFF

abundance: -
j_gene: TRBJ2-7
v_gene: TRBV9
d_gene: TRBD1
len: 15
CDR3nt: TGTGCCAGCAGCGAGGGACAGGGGGCTGTGCACGAGCAGTACTTC
CDR3aa: CASSEGQGAVHEQYF

abundance: -
j_gene: TRBJ1-2
v_gene: TRBV7-2
d_gene: -
len: 16
CDR3nt: TGTGCCAGCAGCTTATTTTCGCAGCCCCTCAGCTATGGCTACACCTTC
CDR3aa: CASSLFSQPLSYGYTF

abundance: -
j_gene: TRBJ1-2
v_gene: TRBV12-3/TRBV12-4
d_gene: -
len: 13
CDR3nt: TGTGCCAGCAGTTTGGCCGGGAACTATGGCTACACCTTC
CDR3aa: CASSLAGNYGYTF

abundance: -
j_gene: TRBJ1-1
v_gene: TRBV6-1
d_gene: -
len: 13
CDR3nt: TGTGCCAGCAGTGATACGGTGAACACTGAAGCTTTCTTT
CDR3aa: CASSDTVNTEAFF

abundance: -
j_gene: TRBJ1-5
v_gene: TRBV19
d_gene: TRBD1
len: 14
CDR3nt: TGTGCCAGTAGTATTAGAGGGGGCGGGCAGCCCCAGCATTTT
CDR3aa: CASSIRGGGQPQHF

abundance: -
j_gene: TRBJ1-4
v_gene: TRBV5-1
d_gene: -
len: 13
CDR3nt: TGCGCCAGCAGCTTGGGACAGAAGGAAAAACTGTTTTTT
CDR3aa: CASSLGQKEKLFF

abundance: -
j_gene: TRBJ1-4
v_gene: TRBV5-1
d_gene: -
len: 15
CDR3nt: TGCGCCAGCAGCCCGGGGATCGTAGGTAATGAAAAACTGTTTTTT
CDR3aa: CASSPGIVGNEKLFF

abundance: once
j_gene: TRBJ2-5
v_gene: TRBV7-8
d_gene: TRBD2
len: 15
CDR3nt: TGTGCCAGCAGCTCACAGACTAGCGCTGGGGAGACCCAGTACTTC
CDR3aa: CASSSQTSAGETQYF

abundance: -
j_gene: TRBJ2-7
v_gene: TRBV19
d_gene: TRBD1
len: 16
CDR3nt: TGTGCCAGTAGTATAGCAGGGGGCGCCCCCAACTACGAGCAGTACTTC
CDR3aa: CASSIAGGAPNYEQYF

abundance: once
j_gene: TRBJ1-1
v_gene: TRBV7-6
d_gene: -
len: 15
CDR3nt: TGTGCCAGCAGCTTAGTCGGGGGACCGAACACTGAAGCTTTCTTT
CDR3aa: CASSLVGGPNTEAFF

abundance: -
j_gene: TRBJ2-2
v_gene: TRBV27
d_gene: TRBD1
len: 16
CDR3nt: TGTGCCGGTGACAGGGCGCCAACCTTCGTACCCGGGGAGCTGTTTTTT
CDR3aa: CAGDRAPTFVPGELFF

abundance: -
j_gene: TRBJ1-6
v_gene: TRBV5-4
d_gene: -
len: 16
CDR3nt: TGTGCCAGCAGCTTGGGGGGGAGCTCCTATAATTCACCCCTCCACTTT
CDR3aa: CASSLGGSSYNSPLHF

abundance: -
j_gene: TRBJ1-2
v_gene: TRBV5-8
d_gene: -
len: 12
CDR3nt: TGTGCCAGCAGCTTCGGGGCGCGTGGCTACACCTTC
CDR3aa: CASSFGARGYTF

abundance: -
j_gene: TRBJ1-4
v_gene: TRBV18
d_gene: -
len: 15
CDR3nt: TGTGCCAGCTCACCCACGGGGATTACTAATGAAAAACTGTTTTTT
CDR3aa: CASSPTGITNEKLFF

abundance: once
j_gene: TRBJ1-5
v_gene: TRBV19
d_gene: TRBD1
len: 15
CDR3nt: TGTGCCAGTAGGATTCAGGGGGCGGTCAATCAGCCCCAGCATTTT
CDR3aa: CASRIQGAVNQPQHF

abundance: -
j_gene: TRBJ2-5
v_gene: TRBV3-1/TRBV3-2
d_gene: TRBD1
len: 13
CDR3nt: TGTGCCAGCAGAGGGACAGGGGAAGAGACCCAGTACTTC
CDR3aa: CASRGTGEETQYF

abundance: -
j_gene: TRBJ2-1
v_gene: TRBV18
d_gene: -
len: 15
CDR3nt: TGTGCCAGCTCACGGGACGGGTACTCCTACAATGAGCAGTTCTTC
CDR3aa: CASSRDGYSYNEQFF

abundance: -
j_gene: TRBJ1-2
v_gene: TRBV7-8
d_gene: -
len: 14
CDR3nt: TGTGCCAGCAGCTTATCCGGGGGGGCGGGTGGCTACACCTTC
CDR3aa: CASSLSGGAGGYTF

abundance: -
j_gene: TRBJ1-3
v_gene: TRBV7-9
d_gene: -
len: 15
CDR3nt: TGTGCCAGCAGCTTCTTTAGGAACTCTGGAAACACCATATATTTT
CDR3aa: CASSFFRNSGNTIYF

abundance: -
j_gene: TRBJ2-6
v_gene: TRBV13
d_gene: -
len: 18
CDR3nt: TGTGCCAGCAGCCCCACCCCGACAGGCCGCTCTGGGGCCAACGTCCTGACTTTC
CDR3aa: CASSPTPTGRSGANVLTF

abundance: once
j_gene: TRBJ1-1
v_gene: TRBV11-3
d_gene: TRBD1
len: 14
CDR3nt: TGTGCCAGCAGCTTAGATCAAGGGGGCTCTGAAGCTTTCTTT
CDR3aa: CASSLDQGGSEAFF

abundance: -
j_gene: TRBJ1-5
v_gene: TRBV19
d_gene: -
len: 15
CDR3nt: TGTGCCAGTGGGAACTGGGACAACTTACATCAGCCCCAGCATTTT
CDR3aa: CASGNWDNLHQPQHF

abundance: once
j_gene: TRBJ1-4
v_gene: TRBV14
d_gene: -
len: 15
CDR3nt: TGTGCCAGCAGCCTTGGGAACAGCAGGAATGAAAAACTGTTTTTT
CDR3aa: CASSLGNSRNEKLFF

abundance: -
j_gene: TRBJ1-2
v_gene: TRBV6-5
d_gene: TRBD1
len: 12
CDR3nt: TGTGCCAGCAGCCAGGGGGTCTATGGCTACACCTTC
CDR3aa: CASSQGVYGYTF

abundance: -
j_gene: TRBJ2-7
v_gene: TRBV2
d_gene: -
len: 13
CDR3nt: TGTGCCAGCGGAACGTCGGGAGACTACGAGCAGTACTTC
CDR3aa: CASGTSGDYEQYF

abundance: -
j_gene: TRBJ2-1
v_gene: TRBV6-5
d_gene: -
len: 13
CDR3nt: TGTGCCAGCAGTTCCGGGACTCACAATGAGCAGTTCTTC
CDR3aa: CASSSGTHNEQFF

abundance: -
j_gene: TRBJ1-6
v_gene: TRBV6-1
d_gene: -
len: 16
CDR3nt: TGTGCCAGCAGTGACCCGGGAGGGGCCTATAATTCACCCCTCCACTTT
CDR3aa: CASSDPGGAYNSPLHF

abundance: -
j_gene: TRBJ2-1
v_gene: TRBV7-6
d_gene: -
len: 15
CDR3nt: TGTGCCAGCAGTCGTGAGGTACTCTCCTACAATGAGCAGTTCTTC
CDR3aa: CASSREVLSYNEQFF

abundance: -
j_gene: TRBJ1-1
v_gene: TRBV27
d_gene: -
len: 15
CDR3nt: TGTGCCAGCAGTTTTAAAGGGGCGACAAACACTGAAGCTTTCTTT
CDR3aa: CASSFKGATNTEAFF

abundance: once
j_gene: TRBJ1-6
v_gene: TRBV4-2
d_gene: -
len: 17
CDR3nt: TGTGCCAGCAGCCAAGATGGCCGGGCAGTATATAATTCACCCCTCCACTTT
CDR3aa: CASSQDGRAVYNSPLHF

abundance: once
j_gene: TRBJ2-7
v_gene: TRBV12-5
d_gene: -
len: 13
CDR3nt: TGTGCTACCGAAAAACAGGGCACCTACGAGCAGTACTTC
CDR3aa: CATEKQGTYEQYF

abundance: -
j_gene: TRBJ1-1
v_gene: TRBV6-6
d_gene: -
len: 15
CDR3nt: TGTGCCAGCAGTTACTCGTCCTCCTCCGATGGGGGAGCTTTCTTT
CDR3aa: CASSYSSSSDGGAFF

abundance: -
j_gene: TRBJ2-3
v_gene: TRBV2
d_gene: -
len: 14
CDR3nt: TGTGCCAGCAGTCCAGGTCGTGGCACAGATACGCAGTATTTT
CDR3aa: CASSPGRGTDTQYF

abundance: -
j_gene: TRBJ2-1
v_gene: TRBV7-9
d_gene: -
len: 14
CDR3nt: TGTGCCAGCAGCTTAGGAGCGGGTGACAATGAGCAGTTCTTC
CDR3aa: CASSLGAGDNEQFF

abundance: -
j_gene: TRBJ2-2
v_gene: TRBV2
d_gene: TRBD1
len: 16
CDR3nt: TGTGCCAGCAGTGAATCACAGGGGGGGAACACCGGGGAGCTGTTTTTT
CDR3aa: CASSESQGGNTGELFF

abundance: once
j_gene: TRBJ1-2
v_gene: TRBV12-3/TRBV12-4
d_gene: -
len: 13
CDR3nt: TGTGCCAGCAGTTTGGAGGGTTGGTATGGCTACACCTTC
CDR3aa: CASSLEGWYGYTF

abundance: once
j_gene: TRBJ1-1
v_gene: TRBV11-3
d_gene: -
len: 13
CDR3nt: TGTGCCAGCAGCTTATTAGGGGGGACTGAAGCTTTCTTT
CDR3aa: CASSLLGGTEAFF

abundance: -
j_gene: TRBJ2-3
v_gene: TRBV28
d_gene: -
len: 13
CDR3nt: TGTGCCACCGGGACAAGGCCGAGGGATACGCAGTATTTT
CDR3aa: CATGTRPRDTQYF

abundance: -
j_gene: TRBJ2-7
v_gene: TRBV5-5
d_gene: TRBD1
len: 17
CDR3nt: TGTGCCAGCAGCCCATTATGGGACAGCCAGAGCTCCTACGAGCAGTACTTC
CDR3aa: CASSPLWDSQSSYEQYF

abundance: -
j_gene: TRBJ2-7
v_gene: TRBV7-9
d_gene: -
len: 15
CDR3nt: TGTGCCAGCAGCTTAGACGGGAGTCCCTCCTACGAGCAGTACTTC
CDR3aa: CASSLDGSPSYEQYF